This T cell receptor beta chain came from a study of shared clonotypes between healthy human individuals. The study's findings and limits: Deeper or shallower sequencing was expected to change how clonotypes are shared among donors.

For this clone: Its target is unknown.

Profiling relied on immunoSEQ multiplex PCR, and the TCRdb table lists in-frame clones only, not all of them. The sample carries 500,000 to 650,000 clones, roughly 79% recorded once. CDR1 is MNHEY, CDR2 SMNVEV, per germline (reference sequence). Trimming cost V 6 bases and J 2 bases; bases outside gene matches: 1. There are 15 residues in the CDR3. This TCR was recovered from a woman between 40 and 50 years old in good health. Some clones in this sample may be carry-over from other donors' samples. The chain employs TRBV27 and TRBJ2-2; TRBD2 matches at 12 bases. The specimen was PBMCs. The CDR3 sequence is CASRLAGGNTGELFF. The CDR3 DNA sequence: TGTGCCAGCAGACTAGCGGGAGGTAACACCGGGGAGCTGTTTTTT.